The TCR beta chain under discussion was sequenced for a study of CD8+CD57+ T cells in acquired aplastic anemia (dated by TCRdb to between 2018 and 2020). Broadly, across the study: On average, sorted CD4+ and CD8+ cells yielded 3.2 ug of extracted DNA, with a range of about 0.19 to 30 ug. An average of about 10 million reads for CD4+ cells and under 13 million reads for CD8+ cells was obtained from healthy donor samples.

TCR repertoires of sorted CD4+ and CD8+ blood T cells from severe aplastic anemia patients and healthy subjects were deep-sequenced in the study. Ficoll-Paque density gradient centrifugation was used to isolate peripheral blood mononuclear cells. Before DNA extraction, CD4+ and CD8+ T cells were sorted with FACS or magnetic beads. The CDR3 spans 15 residues, from the cysteine through the phenylalanine. Just the 45-base CDR3 DNA is kept, in frame starting at base 1. Between the V and J ends, shortened by 1 base and 2 bases respectively, the junction contains 13 bases. Sequences SGDLS (CDR1) and YYNGEE (CDR2) are obtained from the germline V gene. Genomic DNA was used as template for profiling of TCR beta VDJ combinations and CDR3 sequences. TCR repertoire sequencing was run on an Illumina HiSeq 2000. Under the source paper's analysis protocol: TRBV/TRBJ rearrangement plots, CDR3 size and DJ length profiles, and Simpson's diversity index were used to assess repertoires. The immunodominant clone was defined as the most abundant DNA sequence in deep sequencing data. CDR3 amino acid sequences were checked for sharing between subjects and were compared against published repertoires and the VDJdb database. The public reads were quality trimmed at Q25 with fastp and then assembled into clones with MiXCR by TCRdb, keeping productive beta chains. Entries are consolidated by CDR3 protein sequence, retaining the most common genes and DNA. The V and J calls follow TCRdb's processing rather than the paper's. The sample yields fewer than 250,000 distinct CDR3 sequences; 50% to 55% were counted once. The ten most abundant clones make up 16% of the sample.

As for this clonotype: Its antigen remains unidentified. No much larger clone exists at a distance of one base, and base qualities are not known.

General conclusions and limits of the study: Although 25 to 30 CD8+ CDR3 sequences were shared by patients and controls, these sequences appeared highly expressed in patients and within the immunodominant clones of patients. No significant difference in CD8+ Simpson's diversity was found between patients and healthy controls (P=0.060).

The TCR originated in a human donor in good health, serving as a control. The chain is assembled from TRBV9 and TRBJ2-7; tentative D gene TRBD2, with 6 bases matching. Material for sequencing was sorted CD4+, CD8+, or CD8+CD57+ T cells (not recorded which) from PBMCs. The CDR3 sequence is CASSVRAGNPYEQYF. The bases read TGTGCCAGCAGCGTAAGGGCGGGGAATCCCTACGAGCAGTACTTC.